These 14 T cell receptor beta chains originate from one sample sequenced in a study of CD8+ T cells in alopecia areata. As to treatment: oral pan-JAK inhibitor, 5-10 mg twice daily. Sequencing templates came from extracted RNA that was reverse transcribed into cDNA. The protocol was immunoSEQ multiplex PCR, while the TCRdb copy is restricted to in-frame clones and leaves out a portion. The data hold 79,000 or so clones, with approximately 70% observed a single time. The sample consisted of CD8+ T cells sorted from blood, taken at week 24, from a patient treated with tofacitinib. The receptors derive from a human donor with alopecia areata.

This clone has just one count. The chain employs TRBV5-6 and TRBJ2-1; TRBD2 matches at 10 bases. V shed 3 bases, J shed 7 bases, and the junction held 7 bases outside the gene matches. The CDR3 extends over 15 amino acids. Germline-derived CDR1 and CDR2 are SGHDT and YYEEEE. CDR3 protein: CASSSVLAGDNEQFF. Here the CDR3 DNA reads TGTGCCAGCAGCTCGGTTCTAGCGGGAGATAATGAGCAGTTCTTC. Together with reference TRBV5-6 and TRBJ2-1, the CDR3 gives the full variable domain: DAGVTQSPTHLIKTRGQQVTLRCSPKSGHDTVSWYQQALGQGPQFIFQYYEEEERQRGNFPDRFSGHQFPNYSSELNVNALLLGDSALYLCASSSVLAGDNEQFFGPGTRLTVL.

This chain joins TRBV19 and TRBJ2-2, with 7 nucleotides matching TRBD1. Germline V lookup: CDR1 LNHDA, CDR2 SQIVND (reference sequence). This CDR3 contains 15 residues. V was clipped by 1 base and J by 6 bases; unmatched bases: 5. The CDR3 region has the DNA TGTGCCAGTAGTATAGTTGTAACAGGGGCCGGGGAGCTGTTTTTT. It specifies CASSIVVTGAGELFF.

The rearrangement links TRBV27 to TRBJ2-4, with D possibly being TRBD1 (5 bases). CDR1 is MNHEY, CDR2 SMNVEV, per germline (reference sequence). Trimming left V 0 bases short and J 8 bases short, with 11 bases between. The CDR3 totals 14 residues. CDR3 region: CASSLSAQGDIQYF. CDR3 DNA: TGTGCCAGCAGTTTATCGGCCCAAGGGGACATTCAGTACTTC.

The V and J genes are TRBV27 and TRBJ2-1, with D maybe TRBD2 (7 bases). CDR1 is MNHEY and CDR2 is SMNVEV in the germline V gene (reference sequence). The germline V and J ends were trimmed by 3 bases and 7 bases, with 16 bases remaining between them. This CDR3 comprises 15 residues. This CDR3 is CASSFEGEGRNEQFF. The CDR3 coding sequence is TGTGCCAGCAGTTTTGAGGGGGAGGGTCGGAATGAGCAGTTCTTC.

The CDR3 nucleotides are TGTGCCAGCAGCTTAACGGGACACCGACCGCGGGACTATGGCTACACCTTC. This sequence encodes CASSLTGHRPRDYGYTF. The V and J genes are TRBV7-9 and TRBJ1-2; tentative D call: TRBD1 (6 bases). The V and J ends lost 2 bases and 3 bases respectively, with 19 bases between them. Germline CDR1 and CDR2: SEHNR and FQNEAQ (reference sequence). CDR3 length equals 17 residues.

This clone was observed a single time. The chain uses TRBV29-1 and TRBJ1-1; D is ambiguous. This CDR3 is 13 amino acids long. V was shortened by 2 bases and J by 3 bases, with 10 bases between the two germline ends. CDR1 SQVTM and CDR2 ANQGSEA come from the germline V gene. CDR3 DNA: TGCAGCGTTGAACCACGATTGGACACTGAAGCTTTCTTT. Protein: CSVEPRLDTEAFF.

This clone was found once. This chain uses TRBV5-1 with TRBJ2-7, with D maybe TRBD2 (6 bases). Looked up from germline, CDR1 is SGHRS and CDR2 is YFSETQ. This CDR3 is 16 amino acids long. V lost 5 bases to trimming and J lost 2 bases, with 20 bases between them. CDR3 residues: CASSSLFGGYTYEQYF. CDR3 sequence (DNA): TGCGCCAGCAGTTCGCTTTTCGGGGGATACACCTACGAGCAGTACTTC.

The chain's CDR3 is CAWGTGRSYEQYF. DNA for the CDR3: TGTGCCTGGGGGACGGGGCGCTCCTACGAGCAGTACTTC. The rearrangement uses TRBV30 and TRBJ2-7; D tentatively fits TRBD1 or TRBD2 (5 bases each). The CDR3 sequence is 13 residues long. V shed 5 bases and J shed 0 bases, with 11 bases lying between them. Germline V gives CDR1 GTSNPN, CDR2 SVGIG (reference sequence).

The V gene is TRBV7-9, the J gene TRBJ2-5; 15 nucleotides agree with TRBD2. CDR1 and CDR2 from the germline V gene are SEHNR and FQNEAQ (reference sequence). The CDR3 consists of 16 residues. Losses at the gene ends were 5 bases for V and 3 bases for J; bases not matched to a gene: 4. For the CDR3, the DNA is TGTGCCAGCAGCATTCGGACTAGCGGGAGGGAAGAGACCCAGTACTTC. Its translation is CASSIRTSGREETQYF.

V gene TRBV27 combines with J gene TRBJ2-3; 7 bases map to TRBD2. CDR1 is MNHEY, CDR2 SMNVEV, per germline (reference sequence). The junction had 13 bases not matched to a gene; V was cut back by 5 bases and J by 5 bases. CDR3 length equals 16 residues. The CDR3 loop is CASSMTSPLFGDTQYF. The CDR3 nucleotides read TGTGCCAGCAGTATGACTAGCCCCCTATTTGGAGATACGCAGTATTTT.

This chain joins TRBV9 and TRBJ1-1; possibly TRBD1 for D (6 bases). This CDR3 spans 17 amino acids. V was shortened by 3 bases and J by 3 bases, with 21 bases between the two germline ends. Germline lookup yields CDR1 SGDLS and CDR2 YYNGEE. CDR3 residues: CASSAHSTGTRDTEAFF. CDR3 coding DNA: TGTGCCAGCAGCGCCCACTCTACCGGGACAAGAGACACTGAAGCTTTCTTT.

This chain connects TRBV4-3 to TRBJ2-7, with 10 bases matching TRBD2. Germline V CDR1 and CDR2: LGHNA, YSLEER. The CDR3 totals 16 residues. V was clipped by 0 bases and J by 2 bases; unmatched bases: 4. CDR3 bases: TGCGCCAGCAGCCAAGATAGGCTAGCGGGAGCCTACGAGCAGTACTTC. Amino acids: CASSQDRLAGAYEQYF.

This sequence joins TRBV6-1 and TRBJ1-4, with D hard to call. V was pared by 4 bases and J by 10 bases, with 7 bases between. The CDR3 contains 11 residues. Germline-derived CDR1 and CDR2 are MNHNS and SASEGT. CDR3: CASSGHGKLFF. The DNA for the CDR3 is TGTGCCAGCAGTGGGCATGGAAAACTGTTTTTT.

The rearrangement uses TRBV4-1 and TRBJ1-2; possible D gene TRBD1, 6 bases. Germline V CDR1 and CDR2: MGHRA, YSYEKL. Trimming pared 5 bases from V and 6 bases from J, leaving 16 bases between. CDR3 length: 14 residues. In DNA, the CDR3 is TGCGCCAGCAGCGCCCTATCGGGGGCGAATGGCTACACCTTC. It translates to CASSALSGANGYTF.